Below are 24 T cell receptor beta chains sequenced from a single sample in a study of blood T cell repertoires in COVID-19. Assay: immunoSEQ multiplex PCR; the TCRdb copy retains only in-frame clones and omits some. Here the sample spans more than 100,000 clones, approximately 84% being singletons. The sample consisted of peripheral blood. Every receptor here comes from a human donor in a cohort sampled during active COVID-19.

This clone was seen only a few times. V and J are TRBV10-3 and TRBJ1-3; no reliable D call. CDR3 size: 15 residues. The ends were cut back, 7 bases at V and 0 bases at J, with 13 bases in the middle. Per the germline V gene, CDR1 is ENHRY and CDR2 is SYGVKD. The CDR3 sequence: CAITMSENSGNTIYF. In DNA, the CDR3 is TGTGCCATCACTATGTCTGAGAACTCTGGAAACACCATATATTTT.

The chain joins TRBV5-4 to TRBJ1-5, with D possibly being TRBD1 (5 bases). The CDR3 has 14 residues. Trimming took off 0 bases at V and 5 bases at J, with 9 bases between the two ends. Germline assignment: CDR1 SGHNT and CDR2 YYREEE (reference sequence). In nucleotides, the CDR3 is TGTGCCAGCAGCTTGGGCGGGGCTGATCAGCCCCAGCATTTT. This translates into CASSLGGADQPQHF.

V and J are TRBV24-1 and TRBJ1-2, with D possibly matching TRBD1 (5 bases). Germline CDR1 KGHDR, CDR2 SFDVKD. This CDR3 spans 14 amino acids. V dropped 4 bases and J dropped 4 bases, with 12 bases sitting between them. CDR3 region: CATSDVTASYGYTF. In DNA form, the CDR3 reads TGTGCCACCAGTGACGTGACAGCCAGCTATGGCTACACCTTC.

The chain couples TRBV10-3 to TRBJ1-2, with D unresolved. CDR1 ENHRY and CDR2 SYGVKD come from the germline V gene. The germline V and J ends were trimmed by 0 bases and 4 bases, with 18 bases remaining between them. CDR3 length: 17 residues. The CDR3 protein is CAISESAGRHLGYGYTF. The DNA of the CDR3 is TGTGCCATCAGTGAGTCTGCAGGCCGTCACCTTGGCTATGGCTACACCTTC.

The V gene is TRBV2, the J gene TRBJ1-4, with a weak D call TRBD1 (5 bases). This CDR3 region has 14 residues. Germline loops: CDR1 SNHLY, CDR2 FYNNEI. The V end was cut by 8 bases, the J end by 5 bases, with 15 bases between. CDR3 residues: CASVTGVGNEKLFF. DNA for the CDR3: TGTGCCAGCGTGACGGGGGTTGGGAATGAAAAACTGTTTTTT.

The V and J genes are TRBV7-3 and TRBJ2-7; D not resolved. Germline CDR1 and CDR2: SGHTA and FQGTGA. Trimming cost V 2 bases and J 2 bases, with 13 bases left between them. This CDR3 is built from 15 residues. The CDR3 region has the DNA TGTGCCAGCAGCTTAGAAGGCGCGGCCGCCTACGAGCAGTACTTC. It is translated as CASSLEGAAAYEQYF.

The rearrangement joins TRBV27 to TRBJ2-7, with D possibly matching TRBD1 (5 bases). This CDR3 has 15 residues. V lost 2 bases and J 2 bases, leaving 13 bases between the germline ends. From germline, CDR1 is MNHEY and CDR2 SMNVEV (reference sequence). In nucleotides, the CDR3 is TGTGCCAGCAGTTTAGGTAGGGGTAAGGCCTACGAGCAGTACTTC. Its translation is CASSLGRGKAYEQYF.

In DNA form, the CDR3 reads TGTGCCAGCAGCTTTGGCCCGCGGGCGTACTTC. It yields the protein CASSFGPRAYF. The V gene is TRBV11-2, the J gene TRBJ2-7, with D possibly matching TRBD2 (5 bases). With 3 bases removed from V and 12 bases from J, the gap between germline ends came to 12 bases. The CDR3 totals 11 residues. Germline V gives CDR1 SGHAT, CDR2 FQNNGV. Filled out from reference TRBV11-2 and TRBJ2-7, the complete variable domain reads EAGVAQSPRYKIIEKRQSVAFWCNPISGHATLYWYQQILGQGPKLLIQFQNNGVVDDSQLPKDRFSAERLKGVDSTLKIQPAKLEDSAVYLCASSFGPRAYFGPGTRLTVT.

The chain uses TRBV2 and TRBJ2-3; D remains unclear. This CDR3 has 12 residues. V was trimmed by 7 bases and J by 6 bases, leaving 11 bases between them. Germline CDR1 reads SNHLY; CDR2 reads FYNNEI. CDR3 coding DNA: TGTGCCAGCATGATTAACTGGGATACGCAGTATTTT. Translated: CASMINWDTQYF.

V gene TRBV14 combines with J gene TRBJ2-1; D call uncertain. Germline V gene data show CDR1 as SGHDN and CDR2 as FVKESK. The CDR3 totals 14 residues. Trimming stripped 4 bases from V and 4 bases from J, with 11 bases between. The CDR3 nucleotides are TGTGCCAGCAGCCCTTTTGATCTATACAATGAGCAGTTCTTC. Translated, it gives CASSPFDLYNEQFF.

V is TRBV11-1 and J is TRBJ2-5, with TRBD2 matching 11 bases. The CDR3 has 16 residues. Germline assignment: CDR1 SGHAT and CDR2 FQDESV (reference sequence). With 6 bases clipped from V and 1 base from J, the junction kept 7 bases outside the gene matches. CDR3: CASRLLAGASQETQYF. The DNA for the CDR3 is TGTGCCAGCAGGTTACTAGCGGGGGCCAGCCAAGAGACCCAGTACTTC.

The sample holds one count of this clone. The J gene is TRBJ1-6, the V gene TRBV25-1, with 12 nucleotides matching TRBD1. Trimming cost V 9 bases and J 5 bases; bases outside gene matches: 14. Germline CDR1 reads MGHDK; CDR2 reads SYGVNS. This CDR3 spans 18 amino acids. The CDR3 spells CARTRDRGRVNNNSPLHF. DNA for the CDR3: TGTGCCAGGACCCGGGACAGGGGGCGCGTAAACAATAATTCACCCCTCCACTTT.

The J gene is TRBJ2-5, the V gene TRBV19, with D unresolved. The CDR3 runs 12 residues. Trimming stripped 6 bases from V and 0 bases from J, with 5 bases between. Germline CDR1 is LNHDA and CDR2 is SQIVND (reference sequence). The CDR3, as DNA: TGTGCCAGTAGCCGGGACCAAGAGACCCAGTACTTC. Residues: CASSRDQETQYF.

The chain recombines TRBV29-1 with TRBJ2-3; 9 bases map to TRBD2. The V segment lost 6 bases and the J segment 2 bases; nucleotides outside the gene matches: 9. In germline, CDR1 is SQVTM, CDR2 ANQGSEA. The CDR3 sequence is 15 residues long. The CDR3 nucleotides are TGCAGCGTGGGAGGGAGCGGGGGGTTCACAGATACGCAGTATTTT. This codes for CSVGGSGGFTDTQYF.

This chain uses TRBV30 with TRBJ2-7, with 7 bases identical to TRBD2. The length of the CDR3 is 12 residues. V dropped 5 bases and J dropped 2; count of bases not matched to a gene: 3. Germline loops: CDR1 GTSNPN, CDR2 SVGIG (reference sequence). The CDR3 DNA is TGTGCCTGGGGGGCGGGGGCCTACGAGCAGTACTTC. Amino acids: CAWGAGAYEQYF.

The J gene is TRBJ2-7, the V gene TRBV4-1; 7 bases are shared with TRBD1. The CDR3 spans 16 residues. The V gene's germline CDR1 is MGHRA and CDR2 YSYEKL. The ends lost 4 bases at V and 3 bases at J; junction bases unmatched: 12. In DNA form, the CDR3 reads TGCGCCAGCAGCCCCTCCGGCACAGGGGAAGGCTACGAGCAGTACTTC. It is translated as CASSPSGTGEGYEQYF.

The rearrangement uses TRBV11-2 and TRBJ2-1; 7 positions match TRBD1. Germline V gene sequence: CDR1 SGHAT, CDR2 FQNNGV. V lost 4 bases and J lost 3; bases outside the gene matches: 12. This CDR3 has 17 residues. CDR3 protein: CASSYVTGTKLYNEQFF. Written as DNA, the CDR3 is TGTGCCAGCAGCTATGTGACAGGGACAAAACTCTACAATGAGCAGTTCTTC.

This clone was seen only once. The gene calls are TRBV4-1 and TRBJ2-7, with D uncertain. The CDR3 runs to 14 residues. Trimming stripped 4 bases from V and 3 bases from J, with 13 bases between. Looked up from germline, CDR1 is MGHRA and CDR2 is YSYEKL. Here the CDR3 DNA reads TGCGCCAGCAGCCCAAGAGCAGGTTTCTACGAGCAGTACTTC. It yields the protein CASSPRAGFYEQYF.

V is TRBV19 and J is TRBJ2-2; TRBD1 matches at 11 bases. V shed 2 bases and J 7 bases; nucleotides not matched to a gene: 9. Germline CDR1 reads LNHDA; CDR2 reads SQIVND (reference sequence). The CDR3 consists of 17 residues. The CDR3 bases are TGTGCCAGTAGTATATCTGGGACAGGGGGTTTCGGCGGGGAGCTGTTTTTT. Translating gives CASSISGTGGFGGELFF.

This chain joins TRBV5-6 and TRBJ2-5, with 9 nucleotides matching TRBD1. This CDR3 is 15 amino acids long. From germline, CDR1 is SGHDT and CDR2 YYEEEE. J gave up 6 bases and V 0 bases, and 6 bases lay outside the gene matches. CDR3 in amino acids: CASSLEGQGGKTQYF. The CDR3 DNA is TGTGCCAGCAGCTTGGAGGGACAGGGCGGGAAGACCCAGTACTTC.

V gene TRBV9 combines with J gene TRBJ2-1; TRBD2 aligns across 12 bases. Per the germline V gene, CDR1 is SGDLS and CDR2 is YYNGEE. J gave up 9 bases and V 0 bases, and 16 bases lay outside the gene matches. This CDR3 spans 19 amino acids. This CDR3 is CASSVAPPGTSGPEGEQFF. CDR3 DNA: TGTGCCAGCAGCGTAGCTCCTCCCGGGACTAGCGGGCCCGAGGGTGAGCAGTTCTTC.

This clone was found once. J is TRBJ2-1 and V is TRBV13; 7 positions match TRBD2. Unmatched junction bases numbered 4, after V lost 5 bases and J lost 0 bases. This CDR3 has 15 amino acids. In germline, CDR1 is PRHDT, CDR2 FYEKMQ (reference sequence). Here the CDR3 DNA reads TGTGCCAGCAGCCCCCCTAGCGGCTCCTACAATGAGCAGTTCTTC. The encoded protein is CASSPPSGSYNEQFF.

V and J are TRBV5-1 and TRBJ2-1; no firm D call. This CDR3 comprises 16 residues. V dropped 0 bases and J dropped 0 bases, with 10 bases sitting between them. Germline CDR1 and CDR2: SGHRS and YFSETQ. CDR3 DNA sequence: TGCGCCAGCAGCTTGGGGGCCGCAAGCTCCTACAATGAGCAGTTCTTC. Residues: CASSLGAASSYNEQFF. The full variable domain, its missing parts supplied by reference TRBV5-1 and TRBJ2-1, is KAGVTQTPRYLIKTRGQQVTLSCSPISGHRSVSWYQQTPGQGLQFLFEYFSETQRNKGNFPGRFSGRQFSNSRSEMNVSTLELGDSALYLCASSLGAASSYNEQFFGPGTRLTVL.

The chain recombines TRBV5-4 with TRBJ2-3; D gene unclear. CDR3 length: 15 amino acids. Looked up from germline, CDR1 is SGHNT and CDR2 is YYREEE (reference sequence). The V end lost 2 bases, the J end lost 0 bases, and 10 bases lay between the germline ends. CDR3: CASSLSRHSTDTQYF. DNA for the CDR3: TGTGCCAGCAGCTTATCCAGGCATAGCACAGATACGCAGTATTTT.